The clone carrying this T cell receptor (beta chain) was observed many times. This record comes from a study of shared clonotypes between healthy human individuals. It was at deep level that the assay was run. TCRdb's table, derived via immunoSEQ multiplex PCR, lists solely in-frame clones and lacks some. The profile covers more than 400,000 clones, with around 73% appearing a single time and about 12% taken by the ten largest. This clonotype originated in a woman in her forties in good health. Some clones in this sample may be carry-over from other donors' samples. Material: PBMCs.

As DNA, the CDR3 is TGTGCCAGCCGCCCCCGAGCTAGCTATGGCTACACCTTC. Its translation is CASRPRASYGYTF. The chain recombines TRBV27 with TRBJ1-2; D is ambiguous. Germline V gives CDR1 MNHEY, CDR2 SMNVEV (reference sequence). This CDR3 region has 13 residues. V gave up 8 bases and J gave up 4 bases, with 14 bases separating them.